This T cell receptor (beta chain) was sequenced during a study of naive and memory T cell subsets. An equimolar mix of two oligonucleotides served as the beta constant-region primer for TRBC1 and TRBC2. Nested alpha and beta constant-region primers with the SP2 primer drove four PCR rounds on ligated cDNA. TCRdb re-derived calls from the UMI-ligation and nested PCR reads in MiXCR, one entry per CDR3 protein. This table holds tens of thousands of distinct CDR3 sequences, approximately 10% found once. Whole-study findings and limits: Possibly reflecting memory cells re-expressing CD45RA, a few larger clonotypes occurred in naive repertoires, especially CD8. TCR abundance followed a power law differing between naive and memory subsets.

This clonotype was detected many times. Its antigen is undetermined. CMV status came from CD4+ T cell IFNgamma after overnight CMV lysate stimulation of fresh PBMCs. CD8 T cells were positively selected from what remained after CD4 positive selection. What was sequenced was naive CD8+ T cells from blood. The clonotype originates from a human donor in good health.

The CDR3, as DNA: TGTGCCAGCAGTGAGGGTCAGACAGTAAACCTCTCCTACGAGCAGTACTTC. It yields the protein CASSEGQTVNLSYEQYF. The J gene is TRBJ2-7, the V gene TRBV2; TRBD1 might be the D (5 bases). The germline CDR1 and CDR2 sequences are SNHLY and FYNNEI. This CDR3 region has 17 residues. V shed 3 bases and J shed 0 bases, with 18 bases lying between them.